This TCR beta chain emerged from a study of blood T cell repertoires in COVID-19. Study-wide background: Samples of COVID-19 (acute and convalescent) were obtained from the United States, Italy and Spain. Nucleic acid was either cDNA or gDNA, and it came from T cells, B-cell-depleted T cells, or PBMCs.

Followed over time, Seattle patients had been enrolled while infection was active. CDR3 length: 19 amino acids. Germline V gives CDR1 SQVTM, CDR2 ANQGSEA. Unmatched junction bases numbered 20, after V lost 2 bases and J lost 8 bases. Study processing details: It was from reference gene primer amplification that nucleated cell counts were estimated. Generated by immunoSEQ multiplex PCR, the TCRdb table keeps only in-frame clones and is missing some. The V and J calls and clone size are taken from that table; D and trimming were inferred from the DNA. There are about 350,000 clones in the sample; roughly nine tenths occur only once, and around 4% lies in the top ten.

This clonotype originated in a woman in her sixties with COVID-19, enrolled during active disease. This sequence joins TRBV29-1 and TRBJ2-7, with 14 bases matching TRBD2. Sequencing was carried out using peripheral blood. The CDR3, as DNA: TGCAGCGTTGAACTACCTAGGACTAGCGGGGGGCCCCCCGGGAGCCAGCAGTACTTC. Residues: CSVELPRTSGGPPGSQQYF.